This T cell receptor (beta chain) was captured by sequencing in a study of CD4+ T cells in melanoma. The germline gives CDR1 SGHRS, CDR2 YFSETQ. After removal of 0 bases from V and 3 bases from J, the junction contained 6 bases not matched to a gene. The CDR3 totals 16 residues. This clone has ten or more counts. The target antigen is unknown. Data came from immunoSEQ multiplex PCR; TCRdb stores just in-frame clones and leaves some out. Among tens of thousands of clones, about 70% were seen once, and the ten largest hold 4.5% to 6%. Points from the study as a whole: A reported correlation linked neoantigen-specific CD4+ T cells to CD8+, macrophage and B cell function. Reportedly, melanoma neoantigen-specific CD4+ T cells showed varied differentiation states.

V and J are TRBV5-1 and TRBJ2-1, with 7 bases that match TRBD2. This sequence was found in a human donor with melanoma. The sequenced sample consisted of tumor tissue. The CDR3 region is CASSLDGGTNYNEQFF. The CDR3 DNA reads TGCGCCAGCAGCTTGGACGGGGGGACCAACTACAATGAGCAGTTCTTC.